This TCR beta chain is from a study of a mutant IDH1 vaccine in newly diagnosed glioma. Looking at the study overall: Patients had received radiotherapy, temozolomide, or both previously, most receiving both. V12 took place at week 35, and V13 at week 47.

Time point in this sample: week 35, safety follow-up. In the vaccine, a single dose held 300 ug of the mutant IDH1 20-mer peptide, along with topical imiquimod. CDR3 size: 17 residues. Trimming took 4 bases from V and 1 from J, leaving 17 bases between them. CDR1 is SGHVS, CDR2 FQNEAQ, per germline. Some clones are missing from TCRdb's copy, which holds only in-frame ones; the method was immunoSEQ multiplex PCR. The sample yields about 58,000 clones, roughly 79% seen once. Study-wide results and limits: Top-clonotype changes in peripheral T cells seemed unrelated to pseudoprogression. In just under 95% of patients, immune responses induced by the vaccine occurred.

In the case of this clone: Its target is unknown.

The rearrangement links TRBV7-8 to TRBJ2-1; D is possibly TRBD2 (7 bases). This specimen consisted of PBMCs, obtained from a glioma patient whose treatment included an IDH1 peptide vaccine. The TCR sequence derives from a middle-aged man with glioma. The CDR3: CASSSRVGGLSYNEQFF. The DNA for the CDR3 is TGTGCCAGCAGCTCGCGGGTCGGGGGGCTTTCCTACAATGAGCAGTTCTTC.